This T cell receptor beta chain originates from a study of neurological immune-mediated disorders. Background on the study: About 90% of the roughly 35 multiple sclerosis patients had relapsing-remitting disease; 3 had secondary progressive.

This clonotype has at least ten counts. What it recognizes is unknown. A 10-nucleotide random UMI tagged transcripts in template-switch 5'RACE cDNA synthesis. TCRdb analysed the 5' RACE reads with MiXCR anew, one entry per CDR3 protein. The table records 40,000 to 55,000 distinct CDR3 sequences, just over 3% of them present only once. The CDR3 length is 15 residues. The junction had 5 bases not matched to a gene; V was cut back by 5 bases and J by 2 bases. Germline-derived CDR1 and CDR2 are SEHNR and FQNEAQ (reference sequence). Overall study findings and caveats: The greatest TCR clonal expansion appeared in HTLV-1-associated myelopathy and the smallest, falling below healthy controls, in multiple sclerosis.

The clonotype was recovered from a woman aged 50 to 60 with multiple sclerosis. This chain links TRBV7-9 with TRBJ2-1; TRBD2 matches at 8 bases. Sample: PBMCs. The CDR3 reads CASSKPGLAYNEQFF. CDR3 bases: TGTGCCAGCAGCAAGCCGGGACTAGCCTACAATGAGCAGTTCTTC. The full variable domain, in which reference TRBV7-9 and TRBJ2-1 provide the parts outside the CDR3, is DTGVSQNPRHKITKRGQNVTFRCDPISEHNRLYWYRQTLGQGPEFLTYFQNEAQLEKSRLLSDRFSAERPKGSFSTLEIQRTEQGDSAMYLCASSKPGLAYNEQFFGPGTRLTVL.